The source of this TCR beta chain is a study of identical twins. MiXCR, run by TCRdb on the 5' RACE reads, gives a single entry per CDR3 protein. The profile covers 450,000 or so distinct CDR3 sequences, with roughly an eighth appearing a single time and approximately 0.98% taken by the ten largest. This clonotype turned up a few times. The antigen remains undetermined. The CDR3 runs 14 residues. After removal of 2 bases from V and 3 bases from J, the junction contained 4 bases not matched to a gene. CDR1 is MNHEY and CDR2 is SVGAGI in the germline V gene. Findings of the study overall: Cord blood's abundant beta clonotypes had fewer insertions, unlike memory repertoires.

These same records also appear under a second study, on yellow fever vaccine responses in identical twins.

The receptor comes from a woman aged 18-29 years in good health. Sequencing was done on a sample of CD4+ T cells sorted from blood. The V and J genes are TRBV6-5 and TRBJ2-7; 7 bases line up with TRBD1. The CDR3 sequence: CASSYGQVNYEQYF. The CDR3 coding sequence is TGTGCCAGCAGTTACGGACAGGTTAACTACGAGCAGTACTTC.